The 30 T cell receptor beta chains below all came from one sample that was sequenced in a study of OX40 agonist ivuxolimab in advanced cancers. Measured with immunoSEQ multiplex PCR; TCRdb has only the in-frame clones, and not every one. This table has about 53,000 clones, roughly 84% appearing once. Material: CD4+ or CD8+ T cells sorted from blood, obtained in a trial of the OX40 agonist ivuxolimab. These receptors were collected from an adult with an advanced solid tumor such as melanoma, head and neck, liver or kidney cancer.

This sequence joins TRBV7-9 and TRBJ2-3; possible D gene TRBD1, 6 bases. This CDR3 region has 16 residues. The germline gives CDR1 SEHNR, CDR2 FQNEAQ (reference sequence). Trimming left V 0 bases short and J 1 base short, with 11 bases between. The CDR3 DNA is TGTGCCAGCAGCTTAGCCCTGGACAGCCGCACAGATACGCAGTATTTT. This gives the protein CASSLALDSRTDTQYF.

This clone was seen only once. The chain joins TRBV28 to TRBJ2-3; D not certain. From germline, CDR1 is MDHEN and CDR2 SYDVKM. The CDR3 is 15 amino acids. V was shortened by 2 bases and J by 3 bases, with 12 bases between the two germline ends. In DNA, the CDR3 is TGTGCCAGCAGTTTAGTAGGTGTTCGGACAGATACGCAGTATTTT. Translating gives CASSLVGVRTDTQYF.

The chain links TRBV6-5 to TRBJ1-5, with a weak D call TRBD1 (6 bases). Germline V CDR1 and CDR2: MNHEY, SVGAGI. With 0 bases removed from V and 1 base from J, the gap between germline ends came to 7 bases. This CDR3 spans 15 amino acids. CDR3 sequence reads: CASSYSGGSNQPQHF. CDR3 DNA sequence: TGTGCCAGCAGTTACTCGGGGGGCAGCAATCAGCCCCAGCATTTT.

Turning to this clone: Its ends do not fully match the called genes, so a read error is possible. The chain combines TRBV5-1 with TRBJ1-2, with 11 bases that match TRBD1. The CDR3 has 16 residues. The germline V gene encodes CDR1 SGHRS and CDR2 YFSETQ. The CDR3 region has the DNA TGCGCCAGCACCTTGGTTGGGACAGGGGGTGACTATGGCTACACCTTC. Translating gives CASTLVGTGGDYGYTF.

The CDR3 sequence is CASSSEGDEQYF. CDR3 nucleotide sequence: TGTGCCAGTAGTTCGGAGGGTGACGAGCAGTACTTC. V gene TRBV19 combines with J gene TRBJ2-7; D possibly corresponds to TRBD2 (6 bases). The germline CDR1 and CDR2 sequences are LNHDA and SQIVND (reference sequence). V lost 5 bases and J lost 5, with 10 bases in between. This CDR3 is 12 amino acids long.

This chain uses TRBV11-2 with TRBJ2-3, with a tentative D call TRBD1 (6 bases). Germline CDR1 and CDR2: SGHAT and FQNNGV. The V and J ends lost 1 base and 2 bases respectively, with 13 bases between them. This CDR3 comprises 16 residues. The CDR3 sequence: CASSLVTGGHTDTQYF. In nucleotides, the CDR3 is TGTGCCAGCAGCTTAGTCACTGGGGGACACACAGATACGCAGTATTTT. The entire variable domain, with the rest obtained from reference TRBV11-2 and TRBJ2-3, is as follows: EAGVAQSPRYKIIEKRQSVAFWCNPISGHATLYWYQQILGQGPKLLIQFQNNGVVDDSQLPKDRFSAERLKGVDSTLKIQPAKLEDSAVYLCASSLVTGGHTDTQYFGPGTRLTVL.

The rearrangement uses TRBV7-9 and TRBJ1-1; TRBD1 agrees at 9 bases. This CDR3 has 16 residues. Looked up from germline, CDR1 is SEHNR and CDR2 is FQNEAQ (reference sequence). Trimming cost V 1 base and J 0 bases; bases outside gene matches: 3. This CDR3 reads CASSLVHRGLNTEAFF. DNA for the CDR3: TGTGCCAGCAGCTTAGTCCACAGGGGGCTGAACACTGAAGCTTTCTTT.

The rearrangement joins TRBV9 to TRBJ2-2; 9 bases are a match to TRBD2. In germline, CDR1 is SGDLS, CDR2 YYNGEE. The CDR3 runs 16 residues. V lost 1 base and J lost 2; bases outside the gene matches: 3. The CDR3 DNA reads TGTGCCAGCAGCGTACATAGCGGGGGCAACACCGGGGAGCTGTTTTTT. Translated: CASSVHSGGNTGELFF.

The rearrangement joins TRBV19 to TRBJ1-1; D unresolved. Germline CDR1 LNHDA, CDR2 SQIVND (reference sequence). This CDR3 spans 14 amino acids. The V end lost 10 bases, the J end lost 1 base, and 16 bases lay between the germline ends. The CDR3 here is CATHPLTTNTEAFF. CDR3 sequence (DNA): TGTGCCACCCACCCATTGACGACGAACACTGAAGCTTTCTTT.

This clone was seen once. The rearrangement links TRBV7-2 to TRBJ2-7; TRBD2 matches 12 bases. CDR3 length equals 17 residues. Trimming at V came to 1 base and at J to 7 bases, leaving 11 bases not matched to a gene. Per germline, CDR1 SGHTA and CDR2 FQGNSA. The CDR3 spells CASSLDILGLAGSEQYF. The CDR3 DNA is TGTGCCAGCAGCTTAGATATTTTAGGACTAGCGGGAAGTGAGCAGTACTTC. The whole variable domain, filled in from reference TRBV7-2 and TRBJ2-7, reads GAGVSQSPSNKVTEKGKDVELRCDPISGHTALYWYRQSLGQGLEFLIYFQGNSAPDKSGLPSDRFSAERTGGSVSTLTIQRTQQEDSAVYLCASSLDILGLAGSEQYFGPGTRLTVT.

V is TRBV19 and J is TRBJ2-5; no firm D call. The J call is doubtful: the DNA matches TRBJ2-7 better. CDR3 length equals 12 residues. Germline CDR1 LNHDA, CDR2 SQIVND (reference sequence). The CDR3 protein is CASSTGPYEQYF. CDR3 nucleotide sequence: TGTGCCAGTAGTACCGGGCCCTACGAGCAGTACTTC.

This clone was detected a few times. V is TRBV5-4 and J is TRBJ2-1; D not resolved. Germline loops: CDR1 SGHNT, CDR2 YYREEE (reference sequence). CDR3 size: 14 residues. Trimming shortened V by 0 bases and J by 7 bases, and 11 bases separated the two germline ends. CDR3 DNA sequence: TGTGCCAGCAGCTTGGCTAGTCTAGTTAATGAGCAGTTCTTC. Translated: CASSLASLVNEQFF. Variable domain in full (rest from reference TRBV5-4 and TRBJ2-1): ETGVTQSPTHLIKTRGQQVTLRCSSQSGHNTVSWYQQALGQGPQFIFQYYREEENGRGNFPPRFSGLQFPNYSSELNVNALELDDSALYLCASSLASLVNEQFFGPGTRLTVL.

The chain links TRBV18 to TRBJ1-2; 9 bases map to TRBD1. The germline V gene has CDR1 KGHSH and CDR2 LQKENI. This CDR3 is built from 13 residues. Germline trimming cut 4 bases from V and 8 bases from J; bases unmatched to any gene: 5. This CDR3 reads CASSQQGAHGYTF. The CDR3 DNA is TGTGCCAGCTCACAACAGGGGGCTCACGGCTACACCTTC.

This chain uses TRBV27 with TRBJ2-7; D is unresolved. V lost 3 bases to trimming and J lost 4 bases, with 13 bases between them. Germline values: CDR1 MNHEY, CDR2 SMNVEV (reference sequence). The CDR3 loop spans 14 amino acids. CDR3 residues: CASSLVEGLYEQYF. Written as DNA, the CDR3 is TGTGCCAGCAGTTTGGTAGAAGGCCTATACGAGCAGTACTTC.

This chain links TRBV27 with TRBJ1-6; 8 bases agree with TRBD1. From germline, CDR1 is MNHEY and CDR2 SMNVEV (reference sequence). V dropped 4 bases and J dropped 3; count of bases not matched to a gene: 5. The CDR3 extends over 16 amino acids. CDR3 amino acids: CASSSGQGFYNSPLHF. The CDR3 DNA reads as TGTGCCAGCAGTTCAGGACAGGGCTTCTATAATTCACCCCTCCACTTT.

The genes are TRBV4-1 and TRBJ2-7; 12 bases are a match to TRBD2. The CDR3 runs to 16 residues. CDR1 MGHRA and CDR2 YSYEKL come from the germline V gene. The J segment lost 4 bases and the V segment lost 2 bases, leaving 6 bases of the junction unmatched. CDR3 DNA: TGCGCCAGCAGCCAAAGTACTAGCGGGAGGCTGTACGAGCAGTACTTC. It specifies CASSQSTSGRLYEQYF.

This chain uses TRBV7-8 with TRBJ1-1; tentative D call: TRBD1 (6 bases). The germline V gene has CDR1 SGHVS and CDR2 FQNEAQ. This CDR3 has 15 amino acids. Trimming cost V 2 bases and J 3 bases, with 13 bases left between them. CDR3 in amino acids: CASSLRRGIDTEAFF. The CDR3 nucleotides are TGTGCCAGCAGCTTACGCAGGGGCATAGACACTGAAGCTTTCTTT.

This clone has a single count. V gene TRBV5-1 combines with J gene TRBJ2-7; 9 nucleotides align to TRBD1. Unmatched junction bases numbered 3, after V lost 0 bases and J lost 5 bases. CDR1 and CDR2 from the germline V gene are SGHRS and YFSETQ. The CDR3 runs to 14 residues. The CDR3 coding sequence is TGCGCCAGCAGCTTGGGACAGGGGGTAAACGAGCAGTACTTC. It specifies CASSLGQGVNEQYF.

The rearrangement links TRBV11-2 to TRBJ2-5, with TRBD2 matching 9 bases. The germline V gene has CDR1 SGHAT and CDR2 FQNNGV. This CDR3 comprises 16 residues. The V segment lost 0 bases and the J segment 4 bases; nucleotides outside the gene matches: 6. This CDR3 reads CASSLDLASGTETQYF. In DNA form, the CDR3 reads TGTGCCAGCAGCTTAGATCTCGCTAGCGGGACAGAGACCCAGTACTTC.

This chain connects TRBV27 to TRBJ2-5; D may match TRBD1 or TRBD2 (5 bases each). This CDR3 is 15 amino acids long. The V and J ends lost 2 bases and 1 base respectively, with 11 bases between them. The germline gives CDR1 MNHEY, CDR2 SMNVEV (reference sequence). The chain's CDR3 is CASSLRGARQETQYF. In DNA form, the CDR3 reads TGTGCCAGCAGTTTAAGAGGGGCCCGCCAAGAGACCCAGTACTTC.

V is TRBV19 and J is TRBJ1-2; TRBD1 is a possible D gene (5 bases). V dropped 5 bases and J dropped 1 base, with 11 bases sitting between them. The CDR3 loop spans 14 amino acids. Germline V CDR1 and CDR2: LNHDA, SQIVND (reference sequence). CDR3: CASSAWDFNYGYTF. The CDR3 DNA reads TGTGCCAGTAGTGCCTGGGACTTTAACTATGGCTACACCTTC.

V gene TRBV28 combines with J gene TRBJ2-2; D is possibly TRBD1 (6 bases). Germline V CDR1 and CDR2: MDHEN, SYDVKM. Trimming removed 0 bases at V and 6 bases at J, with 11 bases between. This CDR3 comprises 15 residues. This chain's CDR3 is CASSLWDSTAGELFF. In DNA form, the CDR3 reads TGTGCCAGCAGTTTATGGGACAGTACAGCCGGGGAGCTGTTTTTT.

V gene TRBV28 combines with J gene TRBJ1-5; D is possibly TRBD1 (5 bases). Germline assignment: CDR1 MDHEN and CDR2 SYDVKM. V gave up 8 bases and J gave up 5 bases, with 16 bases separating them. This CDR3 contains 14 residues. CDR3 region: CASAQGRRDQPQHF. CDR3 nucleotide sequence: TGTGCCAGCGCTCAGGGCAGGAGGGATCAGCCCCAGCATTTT.

This chain joins TRBV30 and TRBJ2-5; D unclear. V gave up 2 bases and J gave up 2 bases, with 9 bases separating them. The CDR3 length is 13 residues. Germline loops: CDR1 GTSNPN, CDR2 SVGIG (reference sequence). The CDR3 DNA reads TGTGCCTGGAGTAAGGGCGGACAAGAGACCCAGTACTTC. Protein: CAWSKGGQETQYF.

The chain uses TRBV6-5 and TRBJ2-1; tentatively, D is TRBD1 (8 bases). The V end lost 2 bases, the J end lost 7 bases, and 18 bases lay between the germline ends. CDR1 and CDR2 from the germline V gene are MNHEY and SVGAGI. This CDR3 contains 16 residues. CDR3 DNA sequence: TGTGCCAGCAGTTACCAGACAGGGGACGGGGGGAATGAGCAGTTCTTC. It specifies CASSYQTGDGGNEQFF.

V and J are TRBV25-1 and TRBJ2-3; D is unclear. CDR3 length equals 14 residues. The V and J ends lost 7 bases and 1 base respectively, with 12 bases between them. Germline CDR1 MGHDK, CDR2 SYGVNS. CDR3 bases: TGTGCCAGCACTGGTCTCTCGGGCACAGATACGCAGTATTTT. Its protein is CASTGLSGTDTQYF.

In DNA, the CDR3 is TGTGCCAGCAGTTTGGACAACCCCGATAAGTACACCTTC. Amino acids: CASSLDNPDKYTF. This rearrangement joins TRBV28 to TRBJ1-2, with a possible D match to TRBD1 (5 bases). The CDR3 runs 13 residues. V lost 3 bases and J lost 11, with 16 bases in between. Germline assignment: CDR1 MDHEN and CDR2 SYDVKM.

V is TRBV6-1 and J is TRBJ1-4; no firm D call. V lost 2 bases and J lost 8, with 15 bases in between. The germline V gene has CDR1 MNHNS and CDR2 SASEGT. The length of the CDR3 is 15 residues. The CDR3 sequence is CASSETPPGQEKLFF. CDR3 bases: TGTGCCAGCAGTGAAACCCCCCCCGGTCAGGAAAAACTGTTTTTT.

The chain has TRBV5-1 and TRBJ1-4; 7 bases map to TRBD1. Trimming at V came to 4 bases and at J to 8 bases, leaving 8 bases not matched to a gene. Germline CDR1 SGHRS, CDR2 YFSETQ. The CDR3 contains 14 residues. Here the CDR3 DNA reads TGCGCCAGCAGCCTACTGACAGGGTCGGAAAAACTGTTTTTT. The encoded protein is CASSLLTGSEKLFF.

J is TRBJ2-5 and V is TRBV21-1; whether TRBD1, the table's D call, matches the DNA was not checked. The end of the DNA fits TRBJ2-7 better, so the J call may be wrong. TRBV21-1 is annotated as a pseudogene. The CDR3 is made up of 14 amino acids. CDR3 in amino acids: CASSNREYLYEQYF. CDR3 nucleotides: TGTGCCAGCAGCAACAGGGAATACCTATACGAGCAGTACTTC.